This T cell receptor (beta chain) was obtained from a study of blood T cell repertoires in COVID-19. As originally analysed: Researchers report that nucleated cell counts were estimated from reference gene primer amplification. Sequencing used immunoSEQ multiplex PCR; TCRdb keeps in-frame clones, though not all of them. V and J calls and clone size are copied from that table; D and trimming were computed from the DNA. Of approximately 250,000 clones in the sample, roughly 84% were seen once. V gave up 5 bases and J gave up 7 bases; unmatched junction bases: 6. The CDR3 is made up of 15 amino acids. Germline lookup yields CDR1 SEHNR and CDR2 FQNEAQ (reference sequence).

Sequencing was performed on peripheral blood. The source is a man aged 55 to 70 with acute or convalescent COVID-19. The rearrangement joins TRBV7-9 to TRBJ1-6, with 9 positions matching TRBD1. CDR3 loop: CASSRGQGLNSPLHF. DNA of the CDR3: TGTGCCAGCAGCCGCGGACAGGGGCTCAATTCACCCCTCCACTTT.